This T cell receptor (beta chain) was sequenced during a study of identical twins. Whole-study results and caveats: Interpretation of the results relied on cross-sectional statistical analysis and not on following the same donors. There was more out-of-frame TCR alpha sharing in monozygotic twins than models estimated. Insertion counts were lower in abundant cord blood beta clonotypes, a trend that memory repertoires did not show.

TCRdb reanalysed the 5' RACE reads using MiXCR and keeps one entry per CDR3 protein. Of about 570,000 distinct CDR3 sequences in the sample, nearly 10% are singletons; the top ten hold more than 2.5%. Trimming removed 4 bases from V and 2 bases from J; junction bases left unmatched: 9. Germline loops: CDR1 MNHNS, CDR2 SASEGT. The length of the CDR3 is 19 residues. In this sample, this clonotype turned up many times. What it binds is unknown. The sample was also linked to a second study, of yellow fever vaccine responses in identical twins. That study adds: Twins reportedly appeared to share part of their vaccine T cell response while keeping part individual.

The sample was PBMCs. V usage is TRBV6-1 and J usage is TRBJ2-3; 16 bases are a match to TRBD2. The TCR comes from a woman between 18 and 29 years old in good health. CDR3 DNA sequence: TGTGCCAGCAGTGGAACCGGGACTAGCGGGGGGGCTACCACAGATACGCAGTATTTT. It encodes CASSGTGTSGGATTDTQYF.